This entry concerns a single T cell receptor (beta chain). This clone was seen more than once but under ten times. The antigen this receptor binds is unknown. The input lacks base qualities; no much larger clone sits a single base away. This entry belongs to a study of beta chain features in type 1 diabetes (dated by TCRdb to 2016 to 2019). About the investigation overall: Mean age, gender distribution, total cell number and subset yield did not differ between patients and healthy donors. A total of roughly 99,000,000 sorted cells were examined across all samples, and the number of cells per subset was strongly correlated with RNA yield. In the study, TCRB repertoires of sorted circulating CD4+ T cell subsets from recently diagnosed type 1 diabetes patients were compared with those of matched healthy donors. Regulatory and stem cell-like memory subsets were isolated from only 8 patients and roughly 8 healthy donors, whereas naive and central memory subsets came from all 28 donors. The investigation overall reported the following: Because cDNA was sequenced instead of genomic DNA, highly expressing activated cells could be over-represented, though the groups showed no difference in activation or CD3 levels. Because small numbers of individuals were included in the HLA sub-analyses, any influence of HLA type on TCRB rearrangement was left unresolved. At VDJ recombination sites, patients with type 1 diabetes made fewer insertions and deleted more nucleotides, a pattern implying thymic rearrangement abnormalities. Shorter templates might be favored by PCR, yet because patient and control samples were amplified and corrected together, any such skew would affect both groups equally. The naive, central memory and regulatory TCRB repertoires appeared to resemble one another more closely among patients than among healthy donors. In all four CD4+ subsets, TCRB CDR3 length was moderately but significantly shorter in type 1 diabetes patients.

The High Capacity cDNA Reverse Transcription Kit was used to reverse transcribe all of the isolated RNA, meaning that expressed TCRB transcripts were what got sequenced. Deep immunoSEQ sequencing was applied to naive, central memory and regulatory T cell samples, giving an average of roughly 3.5 million total reads per sample. After sorted cells were lysed in RLT buffer, RNA was extracted with DNase-treated RNeasy Micro or Mini kits, with the choice depending on cell number. Each cell subset was processed on its own to prevent cross-contamination, while patient and healthy donor samples were processed together. TCRB sequences were amplified from cDNA with the immunoSEQ multiplex PCR, producing 87-bp fragments spanning the CDR3 region. Amplicons were sequenced on the Illumina HiSeq platform. As for how the authors treated the data: PCR bias was corrected computationally using synthetic template baselines, and reads within Hamming distance 2 were collapsed, with unmergeable singletons discarded. Reads were aligned against IMGT to assign V, D and J genes, CDR3 length and insertions or deletions at six rearrangement sites. Within each subset, clonotype counts were normalized to sorted cell number, after which true diversity and Gini coefficients were computed with the tcR R package. Repertoire sharing was quantified using the overlap coefficient calculated on TCRB nucleotide sequences. As a proxy for the pre-selection repertoire, out-of-frame TCRB sequences from naive cells were analyzed. TCRdb's version of the immuneACCESS table is confined to in-frame rearrangements and falls short of the full clone set. An unresolved V gene accounts for under half of the shortfall where checked; the remainder is of unknown origin. V, J and clone size reflect that table, while D and trimming were determined from the DNA. This sample lists over 500,000 clones; about 14% were detected once. The ten top clones hold around 0.1% of the sample.

A single peripheral blood draw of around 0.11 L on average was collected from each donor into heparinised tubes. Using a panel that included CD45RO, CCR7, CD25, CD127, CD95 and CD27, naive, central memory, regulatory and stem cell-like memory CD4+ T cells were sorted on a BD FACSAria II. Every sorted population had a purity above 95%. PBMCs were isolated right away by Lymphoprep density gradient centrifugation and were stained directly, without culture. Samples were stained and sorted in pairs, with one healthy donor and one patient per experiment, so that batch effects were minimized. The CDR3 starts with the cysteine, ends with the phenylalanine, and has 14 residues. The retained sequence is limited to the CDR3, 42 bases, with the frame set at the first base. V ends up 8 bases short and J 3 bases short, with an unmatched junction base count of 7. According to the germline V gene, CDR1 reads SQVTM and CDR2 reads ANQGSEA.

The rearrangement combines TRBV29-1 with TRBJ1-2; 12 bases in the junction line up with TRBD1. This receptor was obtained from a young man in good health. Sequencing input: naive CD4+ T cells from blood. The sample's cell subset or site label, decoded: true naive CD4+ T cells. The encoded CDR3 is CSSWDRGHYYGYTF. The DNA reads as follows: TGCAGCTCCTGGGACAGGGGGCATTACTATGGCTACACCTTC.